One sample yielded the 5 T cell receptor beta chains listed below, sequenced in a study of T cells in Graves' hyperthyroidism and ophthalmopathy (dated by TCRdb to about 2019). Library method: multiplex PCR. The instrument was an Illumina HiSeq 2000. The TCR beta CDR3 regions were amplified from RNA transcripts. A first-round RT-PCR of the TCR CDR3 used the HTBI primer set with the Qiagen OneStep RT-PCR kit. The public sequencing data were trimmed at Q25 with fastp and processed into clonotypes with MiXCR by TCRdb, which kept only in-frame beta chains. Entries that share a CDR3 protein sequence are merged under the most common genes and DNA. Here the sample has some 620,000 distinct CDR3 sequences; 16% occur a single time. Of the sample, 3% to 4% falls within the top ten clones. Source material: blood. All receptors derive from a woman between 25 and 40 years old with Graves' hyperthyroidism.

This clonotype has ten or more counts. This rearrangement joins TRBV6-1 to TRBJ2-1; TRBD2 matches 10 bases. The CDR3 runs 15 residues. Trimming at V came to 7 bases and at J to 4 bases, leaving 7 bases not matched to a gene. Germline V CDR1 and CDR2: MNHNS, SASEGT. The CDR3 here is CASNLGAGGYNEQFF. In DNA, the CDR3 is TGTGCCAGCAACCTGGGAGCGGGAGGGTACAATGAGCAGTTCTTC.

Remarks on this clonotype: This may come from a read error, since a much larger clone is one base off. This chain links TRBV11-3 with TRBJ2-1; tentatively, D is TRBD2 (5 bases). The CDR3 spans 14 residues. Per the germline V gene, CDR1 is SGHNT and CDR2 is YENEEA. For the CDR3, the DNA is TGTGCCAGCAGCAAAGGGCGTGACTACAGTGAGCAGTTCTTC. It specifies CASSKGRDYSEQFF.

This clonotype was picked up a small number of times. The chain joins TRBV3-1 to TRBJ2-7, with 10 bases matching TRBD2. The CDR3 spans 17 residues. Trimming at V came to 5 bases and at J to 6 bases, leaving 16 bases not matched to a gene. The V gene's germline CDR1 is LGHDT and CDR2 YNNKEL (reference sequence). CDR3 nucleotides: TGTGCCAGCAGCTCCCGACTAGCGGGTGGAATAGGGGCCGAGCAGTACTTC. Protein: CASSSRLAGGIGAEQYF.

The table lists this clonotype with a few counts. The J gene is TRBJ2-3, the V gene TRBV24-1, with a tentative D call TRBD2 (5 bases). Germline CDR1 and CDR2: KGHDR and SFDVKD. This CDR3 comprises 12 residues. Between the trimmed V and J ends, which lost 4 bases and 5 bases, there was a span of 6 bases. CDR3 coding DNA: TGTGCCACCAGTGAAGGAGGAGATACGCAGTATTTT. Translating gives CATSEGGDTQYF.

There are many counts of this clonotype. This sequence joins TRBV3-1 and TRBJ2-7; D ambiguous. V gave up 2 bases and J gave up 7 bases, with 6 bases separating them. The V gene's germline CDR1 is LGHDT and CDR2 YNNKEL (reference sequence). CDR3 length: 11 amino acids. The CDR3 protein is CASSQLWEQYF. The CDR3 nucleotides read TGTGCCAGCAGCCAATTATGGGAGCAGTACTTC.